The T cell receptor beta chain under discussion was sequenced for a study of memory CD4+ T cells and cytomegalovirus serostatus. Single viable CD3+CD4+CD8-CD45RO+ cells were sorted as the memory CD4+ T cells. This table comes from immunoSEQ multiplex PCR, and its TCRdb copy is limited to in-frame clones, with some not included. The sample gives 50,000 to 75,000 clones, approximately 85% of which show up once; approximately 0.92% is in the top ten. The CDR3 spans 14 residues. Germline V gene sequence: CDR1 KGHSH, CDR2 LQKENI. The trim removed 4 bases at V and 3 bases at J, leaving 6 bases unmatched. The TCR sequence derives from an adult in good health and CMV-seronegative. The sequenced material came from memory CD4+ T cells from blood. This sequence joins TRBV18 and TRBJ2-7; 7 bases align to TRBD1. The chain's CDR3 is CASSQTGPGYEQYF. CDR3 sequence (DNA): TGTGCCAGCTCACAGACAGGGCCCGGCTACGAGCAGTACTTC.